This T cell receptor beta chain was sequenced during a study of cytomegalovirus exposure and HLA in healthy donors. As for the study in general: The use of the same platform for the 130 or so validation repertoires and the 650 to 850 first-cohort repertoires was reported by a later analysis.

Repertoires were generated with immunoSEQ multiplex PCR, while TCRdb's copy carries only in-frame clones and drops some. The profile covers tens of thousands of clones, with 85% to 95% appearing a single time and 4% to 5.5% taken by the ten largest. The CDR3 covers 15 residues. J lost 3 bases, V lost 4 bases, and 8 bases had no gene match. In germline, CDR1 is SGHNT, CDR2 YYREEE (reference sequence). The source is a young man in good health and CMV-seropositive. The sequencing input was PBMCs. The chain joins TRBV5-4 to TRBJ2-7; 9 bases align to TRBD1. The DNA for the CDR3 is TGTGCCAGCAGCACTCGACAGGGGGGATACTACGAGCAGTACTTC. It yields the protein CASSTRQGGYYEQYF.